The source of this TCR beta chain is a study of blood T cell repertoires in COVID-19. The CDR3 has 17 amino acids. Assay used: immunoSEQ multiplex PCR; TCRdb lists only in-frame clones, some missing. The data show about 75,000 clones, 85% to 90% seen once. This clonotype originated in a human donor in a cohort sampled during active COVID-19. The sequenced sample was peripheral blood. The chain joins TRBV21-1 to TRBJ2-7; the table assigns TRBD2, which was not confirmed against the DNA. TRBV21-1 is a listed pseudogene. CDR3 DNA: TGTGCCAGCAGCAAAGCGAAGGCTAGCGGGAGAATCTACGAGCAGTACTTC. Protein: CASSKAKASGRIYEQYF.